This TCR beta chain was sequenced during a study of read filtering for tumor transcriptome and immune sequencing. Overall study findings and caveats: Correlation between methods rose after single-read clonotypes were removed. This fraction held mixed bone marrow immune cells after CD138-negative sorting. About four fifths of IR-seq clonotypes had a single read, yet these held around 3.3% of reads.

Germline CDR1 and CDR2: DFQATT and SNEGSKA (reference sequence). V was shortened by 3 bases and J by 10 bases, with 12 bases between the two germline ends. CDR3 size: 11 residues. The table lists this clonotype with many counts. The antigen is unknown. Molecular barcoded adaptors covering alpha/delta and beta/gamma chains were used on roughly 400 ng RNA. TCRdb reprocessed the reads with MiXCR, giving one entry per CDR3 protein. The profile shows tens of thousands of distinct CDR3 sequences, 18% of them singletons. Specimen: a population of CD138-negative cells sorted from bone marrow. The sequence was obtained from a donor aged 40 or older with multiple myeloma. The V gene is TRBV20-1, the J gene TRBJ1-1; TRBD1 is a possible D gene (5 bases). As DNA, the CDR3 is TGCAGTGCTAGCTACGGGGGACTAGCTTTCTTT. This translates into CSASYGGLAFF.